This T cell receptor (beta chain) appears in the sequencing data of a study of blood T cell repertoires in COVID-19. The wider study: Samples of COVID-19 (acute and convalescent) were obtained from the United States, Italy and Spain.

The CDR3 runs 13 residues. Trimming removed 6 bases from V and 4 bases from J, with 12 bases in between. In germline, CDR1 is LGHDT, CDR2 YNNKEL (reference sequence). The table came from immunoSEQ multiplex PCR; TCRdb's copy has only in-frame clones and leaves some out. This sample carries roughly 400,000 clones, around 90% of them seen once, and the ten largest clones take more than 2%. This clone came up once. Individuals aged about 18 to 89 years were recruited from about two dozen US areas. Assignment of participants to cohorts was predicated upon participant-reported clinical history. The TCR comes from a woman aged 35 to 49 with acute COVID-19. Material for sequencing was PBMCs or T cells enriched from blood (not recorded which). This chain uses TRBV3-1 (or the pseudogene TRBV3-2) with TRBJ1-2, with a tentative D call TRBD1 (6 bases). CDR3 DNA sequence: TGTGCCAGCAGTTTTCCAGGGGTCTATGGCTACACCTTC. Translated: CASSFPGVYGYTF.